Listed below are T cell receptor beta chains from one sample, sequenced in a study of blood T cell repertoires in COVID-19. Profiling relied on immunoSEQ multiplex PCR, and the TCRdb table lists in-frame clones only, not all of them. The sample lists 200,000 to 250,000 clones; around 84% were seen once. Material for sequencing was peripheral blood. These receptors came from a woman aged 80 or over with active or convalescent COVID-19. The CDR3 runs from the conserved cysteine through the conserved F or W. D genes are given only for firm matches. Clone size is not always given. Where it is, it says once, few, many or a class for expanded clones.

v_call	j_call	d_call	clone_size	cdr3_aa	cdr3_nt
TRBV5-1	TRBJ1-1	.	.	CASSLSQANTEAFF	TGCGCCAGCAGCTTGTCTCAGGCGAACACTGAAGCTTTCTTT
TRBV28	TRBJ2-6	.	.	CASSRTGSRAGANVLTF	TGTGCCAGCAGTAGAACAGGGAGCAGGGCTGGGGCCAACGTCCTGACTTTC
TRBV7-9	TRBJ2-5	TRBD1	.	CASSLDRGRGEETQYF	TGTGCCAGCAGCTTAGACAGGGGGCGCGGAGAAGAGACCCAGTACTTC
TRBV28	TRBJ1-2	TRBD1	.	CASSLEPPGQGDTF	TGTGCCAGCAGCTTGGAGCCCCCGGGACAGGGTGACACCTTC
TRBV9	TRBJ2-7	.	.	CASSVAPGHGTYEQYF	TGTGCCAGCAGCGTAGCCCCCGGACACGGAACCTACGAGCAGTACTTC
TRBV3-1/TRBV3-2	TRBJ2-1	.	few	CASSQNRGSYNEQFF	TGTGCCAGCAGCCAAAACCGGGGGAGCTACAATGAGCAGTTCTTC
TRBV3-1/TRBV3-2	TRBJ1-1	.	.	CASSPPSNTEAFF	TGTGCCAGCAGCCCCCCGAGCAACACTGAAGCTTTCTTT
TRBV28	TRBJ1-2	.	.	CASSPDTVRGYTF	TGTGCCAGCAGTCCAGACACGGTTCGTGGCTACACCTTC
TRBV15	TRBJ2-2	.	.	CATSRGQPTGELFF	TGTGCCACCAGCAGAGGACAGCCCACCGGGGAGCTGTTTTTT
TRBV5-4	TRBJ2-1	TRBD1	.	CASSSGQGKSYNEQFF	TGTGCCAGCAGCTCGGGACAGGGCAAATCCTACAATGAGCAGTTCTTC
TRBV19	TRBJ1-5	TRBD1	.	CASSSNQTNAQGPSNQPQHF	TGTGCCAGTAGTTCAAACCAGACCAACGCACAGGGGCCTAGCAATCAGCCCCAGCATTTT
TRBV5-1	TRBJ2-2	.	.	CASSLELANTGELFF	TGCGCCAGCAGCTTGGAACTGGCGAACACCGGGGAGCTGTTTTTT
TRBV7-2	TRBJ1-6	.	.	CASSSRGGSYNSPLHF	TGTGCCAGCAGCTCGAGGGGGGGCTCCTATAATTCACCCCTCCACTTT
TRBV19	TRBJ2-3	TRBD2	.	CASSTRRVSSGDTQYF	TGTGCCAGTAGTACCCGCCGGGTTTCTAGCGGAGATACGCAGTATTTT
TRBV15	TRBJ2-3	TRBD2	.	CATSRDWSGGNTQYF	TGTGCCACCAGCAGAGATTGGAGCGGGGGCAATACGCAGTATTTT
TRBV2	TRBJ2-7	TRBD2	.	CAIGGTTGSSYEQYF	TGTGCCATCGGCGGGACTACCGGTAGCTCCTACGAGCAGTACTTC
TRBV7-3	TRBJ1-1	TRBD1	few	CASSRDRNTEAFF	TGTGCCAGCAGTCGGGACAGGAACACTGAAGCTTTCTTT
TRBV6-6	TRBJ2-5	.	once	CAGSSGLGETQYF	TGTGCCGGGTCTTCTGGACTTGGGGAGACCCAGTACTTC
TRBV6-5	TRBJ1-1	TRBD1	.	CASNLGGNPEAFF	TGTGCCAGCAACCTAGGGGGCAATCCTGAAGCTTTCTTT
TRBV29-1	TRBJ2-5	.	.	CSARQAQETQYF	TGCAGCGCCCGACAGGCCCAAGAGACCCAGTACTTC
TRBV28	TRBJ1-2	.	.	CASSFPGGNYGYTF	TGTGCCAGCAGTTTTCCGGGGGGCAACTATGGCTACACCTTC
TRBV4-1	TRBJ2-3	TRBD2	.	CASSPGRGAYTDTQYF	TGCGCCAGCAGCCCTGGGCGGGGGGCTTACACAGATACGCAGTATTTT
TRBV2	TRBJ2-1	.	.	CASAKGELGSEQFF	TGTGCCAGCGCGAAAGGGGAGCTCGGGAGTGAGCAGTTCTTC
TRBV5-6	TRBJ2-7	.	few	CASTLRGLTRSSYEQYF	TGTGCCAGCACCTTACGAGGGCTGACGAGGAGCTCCTACGAGCAGTACTTC
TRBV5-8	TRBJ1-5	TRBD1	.	CASNHLTGGSSQHF	TGTGCCAGCAACCATCTGACAGGGGGGTCTTCCCAGCATTTT
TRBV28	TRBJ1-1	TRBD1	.	CASSPSPGQGPTEAFF	TGTGCCAGCAGTCCATCGCCGGGACAGGGTCCCACTGAAGCTTTCTTT
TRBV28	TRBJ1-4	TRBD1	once	CASSTYEGAQGEKLFF	TGTGCCAGCAGCACGTACGAGGGGGCGCAAGGAGAAAAACTGTTTTTT
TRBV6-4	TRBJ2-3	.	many	CASSVRGRGDTQYF	TGTGCCAGCAGTGTCAGGGGTCGTGGGGATACGCAGTATTTT
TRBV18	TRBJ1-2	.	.	CASSPLAPGGTDYGYTF	TGTGCCAGCTCACCATTAGCCCCCGGAGGAACCGACTATGGCTACACCTTC
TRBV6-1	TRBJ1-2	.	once	CASSERFSSGIF	TGTGCCAGCAGTGAACGGTTCTCCTCGGGTATTTTC
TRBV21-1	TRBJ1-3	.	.	CASSPWGGAHGNTIYF	TGTGCCAGCAGCCCCTGGGGGGGGGCGCATGGAAACACCATATATTTT
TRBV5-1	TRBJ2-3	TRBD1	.	CASSAQGVGTDTQYF	TGCGCCAGCAGCGCACAGGGGGTCGGCACAGATACGCAGTATTTT
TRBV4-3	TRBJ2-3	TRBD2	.	CASSQVTSGGKAVRDTQYF	TGCGCCAGCAGCCAAGTGACTAGCGGGGGGAAAGCGGTCAGAGATACGCAGTATTTT
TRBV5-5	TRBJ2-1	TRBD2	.	CASSLLADPSYNEQFF	TGTGCCAGCAGCTTGCTAGCGGACCCCTCCTACAATGAGCAGTTCTTC
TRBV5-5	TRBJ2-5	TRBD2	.	CASSLATSGGPSRETQYF	TGTGCCAGCAGCTTGGCAACTAGCGGGGGCCCTAGTCGAGAGACCCAGTACTTC
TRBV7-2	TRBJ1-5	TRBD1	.	CASSARTGDYQPQHF	TGTGCCAGCAGCGCCCGGACAGGGGACTATCAGCCCCAGCATTTT
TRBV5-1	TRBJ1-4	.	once	CASRYNDEKLFF	TGCGCCAGCAGATATAATGATGAAAAACTGTTTTTT
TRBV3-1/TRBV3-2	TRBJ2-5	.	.	CASSQDRGKETQYF	TGTGCCAGCAGCCAAGACAGGGGAAAAGAGACCCAGTACTTC
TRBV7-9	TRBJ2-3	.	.	CAVRGPKSTDTQYF	TGTGCCGTACGAGGCCCCAAAAGCACAGATACGCAGTATTTT
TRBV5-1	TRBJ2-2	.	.	CASSLAGNGELFF	TGCGCCAGCAGCTTGGCGGGGAACGGGGAGCTGTTTTTT
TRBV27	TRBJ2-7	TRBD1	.	CASRRQGAYEQYF	TGTGCCAGCAGGAGACAGGGGGCTTACGAGCAGTACTTC
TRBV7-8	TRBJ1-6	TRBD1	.	CASSLGTGGGSPLHF	TGTGCCAGCAGCTTGGGGACAGGGGGGGGATCACCCCTCCACTTT
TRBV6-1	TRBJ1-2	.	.	CASSERGVTYGYTF	TGTGCCAGCAGTGAGCGGGGGGTGACGTATGGCTACACCTTC
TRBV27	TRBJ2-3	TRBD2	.	CASTRTSGSVTDTQYF	TGTGCCAGCACCCGGACTAGCGGGAGTGTCACAGATACGCAGTATTTT
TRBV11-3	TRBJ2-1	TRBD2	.	CASSSRVGTSGPNEQFF	TGTGCCAGCAGCTCCCGGGTGGGGACTAGTGGGCCCAATGAGCAGTTCTTC
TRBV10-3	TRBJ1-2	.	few	CAISPGVVDYTF	TGTGCCATCTCCCCAGGGGTAGTTGACTACACCTTC
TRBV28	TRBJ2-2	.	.	CASRAPGQNTGELFF	TGTGCCAGCAGGGCTCCGGGACAGAACACCGGGGAGCTGTTTTTT
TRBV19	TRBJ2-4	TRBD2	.	CASSETSGNIQYF	TGTGCCAGTAGTGAAACTAGCGGAAACATTCAGTACTTC
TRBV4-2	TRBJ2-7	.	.	CASSQGVGRGEQYF	TGTGCCAGCAGCCAAGGAGTGGGAAGGGGCGAGCAGTACTTC
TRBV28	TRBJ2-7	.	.	CASSQTGAYEQYF	TGTGCCAGCAGCCAGACAGGAGCCTACGAGCAGTACTTC
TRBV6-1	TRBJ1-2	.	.	CASSEALQVYGYTF	TGTGCCAGCAGTGAAGCGCTCCAGGTCTATGGCTACACCTTC
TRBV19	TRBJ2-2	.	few	CASSSQGTGELFF	TGTGCCAGTAGTAGCCAGGGCACCGGGGAGCTGTTTTTT
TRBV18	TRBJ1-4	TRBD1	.	CASSPTGQGNEKLFF	TGTGCCAGCTCACCAACGGGACAGGGGAATGAAAAACTGTTTTTT
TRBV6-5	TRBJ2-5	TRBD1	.	CASRDRERETQYF	TGTGCCAGCCGGGACAGGGAACGAGAGACCCAGTACTTC